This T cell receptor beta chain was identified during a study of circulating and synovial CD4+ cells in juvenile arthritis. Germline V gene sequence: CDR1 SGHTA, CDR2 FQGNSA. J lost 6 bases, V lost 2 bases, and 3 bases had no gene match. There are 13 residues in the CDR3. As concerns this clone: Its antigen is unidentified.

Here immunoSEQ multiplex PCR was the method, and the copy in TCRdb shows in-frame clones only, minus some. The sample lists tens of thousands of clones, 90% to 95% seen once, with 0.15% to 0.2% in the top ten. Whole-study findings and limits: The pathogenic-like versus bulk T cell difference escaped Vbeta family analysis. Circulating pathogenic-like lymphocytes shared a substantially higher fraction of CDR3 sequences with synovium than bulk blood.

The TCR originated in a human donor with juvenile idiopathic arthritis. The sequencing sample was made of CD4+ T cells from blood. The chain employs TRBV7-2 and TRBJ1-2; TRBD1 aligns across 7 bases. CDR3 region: CASSLNQGDGYTF. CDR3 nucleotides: TGTGCCAGCAGCTTAAATCAGGGGGATGGCTACACCTTC. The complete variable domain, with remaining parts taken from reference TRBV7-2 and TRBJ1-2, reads GAGVSQSPSNKVTEKGKDVELRCDPISGHTALYWYRQSLGQGLEFLIYFQGNSAPDKSGLPSDRFSAERTGGSVSTLTIQRTQQEDSAVYLCASSLNQGDGYTFGSGTRLTVV.